This T cell receptor beta chain was profiled in a study of shared clonotypes between healthy human individuals (dated by TCRdb to about 2020). Notes on the research overall: The cohort comprised a couple of women and a few men aged 18 to 49 years. To increase sequencing depth and limit assay-specific biases, TCR repertoire library preparation and sequencing were carried out by different laboratories using diverse techniques. To estimate repertoire size and how much clonotype sharing occurs between individuals, the study deeply sequenced the blood TCR repertoires of five healthy adults. Per donor, leukapheresis produced somewhere between about 0.94 and 9 billion PBMCs. For each donor, three plates each were used for CD4 naive and CD4 memory, two plates were used for CD8 naive, and one plate was used for CD8 memory. Study-wide conclusions, independent of this receptor: Across several donors, around 5.4% of naive CD4, around 3.5% of naive CD8, under 2.5% of memory CD4, and 0.4% of memory CD8 clonotypes were shared. Only blood was sampled, and tissue TCR repertoires likely differ from those in blood. Clonotypes shared by all four sorted-subset donors showed higher generation probabilities than non-shared clonotypes. The genetic and exposure-history diversity represented was limited by the small number of donors. Naive subsets generally had larger estimated clonotype richness than memory subsets. Incomplete sequencing was indicated by rarefaction of sorted-subset datasets, despite the large sequencing depth. Pairwise subsampling led to the expectation that sequencing depth would affect the degree of clonotype sharing among donors.

The V and J ends are trimmed by 4 bases and 0 bases, leaving 20 bases between them. As encoded in the germline V gene, CDR1 is SGHRS while CDR2 is YFSETQ. The CDR3, from cysteine to phenylalanine, totals 17 residues. Of the read, only the CDR3 DNA is kept; its 51 bases are in frame from base 1. Donors were healthy HIV-negative adults with no recently reported acute infections or vaccinations. All donors were Caucasian adults living in Nashville, Tennessee, USA. Magnetic negative selection was used to enrich CD4+ T cells, after which naive cells were positively selected on CD45RA and the negative fraction became the memory subset. Blood was obtained by leukapheresis, after which PBMCs were separated by Ficoll-Histopaque density gradient centrifugation and cryopreserved in liquid nitrogen vapor phase. Analytical flow cytometry was used to check the purity and quantity of each magnetically sorted T cell population. Genomic DNA was isolated from every sorted fraction and measured by UV absorbance on a Nanodrop 2000c.

Points on this clone: Its antigen remains undetermined. Base qualities were left out, and no much larger clone turns up one base away.

TCR CDR3 regions were amplified from genomic DNA by multiplex PCR using the deep immunoSEQ assay. Genomic DNA extracted from each cell subset was distributed evenly over all wells of several immunoSEQ 96-well plates, and each plate served as one replicate. For sorted subsets, approximately 210 ng genomic DNA, equal to some 28,000 T cell genomes, was loaded into each replicate PCR. Purified libraries were quantified with a Qubit 3.0 fluorometer, sized on a Bioanalyzer 2100, and re-quantified with the KAPA Library Quantification kit. Each immunoSEQ 96-well plate was sequenced on its own single-read 150-cycle Illumina NextSeq 550 flow cell. Turning to the authors' computational methods: The immunoSEQ output contained only junctional sequences without quality scores, so filtering could not match that applied to full-length reads. To assign V/J genes and CDR3, sequences were annotated against IMGT germline references using PyIR, a Python wrapper for IgBLAST v1.9. Any read was removed if the V/J assignment was weak (E-value above 1e-6), the CDR3 was missing, or the read contained stop codons, out-of-frame junctions, or ambiguous translated residues. V3J clonotypes were defined as sequences sharing the same inferred V gene, J gene, and CDR3 amino acid sequence. To compute the percentage overlap between repertoires, the number of shared unique clonotypes was divided by the size of the smaller repertoire. Repertoire richness was assessed with RTK rarefaction, the Chao1 estimator, and Recon v2.1 estimates of unobserved clonotypes. For all TCRbeta clonotypes obtained by the gDNA method from a few donors, generation probabilities were computed with OLGA. TCRdb provides this immuneACCESS table in a form limited to in-frame rearrangements. Some clones are lacking; in checked studies, under half of them reflect an unresolved V gene, and why the rest are absent is not known. Clone size and the V and J calls come from that table; the DNA yielded D and trimming. The sample includes 1.6 million or so clones, with roughly 96% observed a single time. The leading ten clones occupy roughly 1.1% of the sample.

The origin of this receptor is a man aged 30 to 39 in good health. The sequenced sample consisted of naive CD4+ T cells sorted from blood. What the cell subset or site label conveys for this sample: CD45RA+ positively selected. Here the chain combines TRBV5-1 and TRBJ2-7; a tentative D call is TRBD2 (6 bases match). The CDR3 reads CASSAPARGGSSYEQYF. In nucleotide form, the sequence is TGCGCCAGCAGCGCGCCTGCGCGGGGCGGAAGCTCCTACGAGCAGTACTTC. The variable domain in full, with residues beyond the CDR3 obtained from the reference TRBV5-1 and TRBJ2-7 genes, is KAGVTQTPRYLIKTRGQQVTLSCSPISGHRSVSWYQQTPGQGLQFLFEYFSETQRNKGNFPGRFSGRQFSNSRSEMNVSTLELGDSALYLCASSAPARGGSSYEQYFGPGTRLTVT.